Below are 17 T cell receptor beta chains sequenced from a single sample in a study of shared clonotypes between healthy human individuals. Sequenced by immunoSEQ multiplex PCR; TCRdb stores in-frame clones only, minus some. Among more than 1,200,000 clones listed, just under 99% were seen once. The sequenced sample consisted of naive CD4+ T cells sorted from blood. As for subset: CD45RA+ positively selected. These receptors came from a man aged 25 to 40 in good health.

This sequence joins TRBV7-6 and TRBJ2-3, with TRBD2 matching 13 bases. Germline assignment: CDR1 SGHVS and CDR2 FNYEAQ. The trim removed 5 bases at V and 3 bases at J, leaving 8 bases unmatched. The CDR3 runs to 17 residues. CDR3 in amino acids: CASSPRTSGSRTDTQYF. As DNA, the CDR3 is TGTGCCAGCAGCCCCAGGACTAGCGGGAGTCGTACAGATACGCAGTATTTT.

The chain joins TRBV4-1 to TRBJ2-3; tentative D call: TRBD2 (6 bases). The germline gives CDR1 MGHRA, CDR2 YSYEKL. The germline V and J ends were trimmed by 7 bases and 0 bases, with 14 bases remaining between them. The CDR3 has 15 residues. Here the CDR3 reads CASKVAGTSTDTQYF. The DNA for the CDR3 is TGCGCCAGCAAAGTCGCGGGGACTAGCACAGATACGCAGTATTTT.

V usage is TRBV10-1 and J usage is TRBJ2-3; D call uncertain. Trimming took off 8 bases at V and 2 bases at J, with 8 bases between the two ends. This CDR3 contains 12 residues. The germline CDR1 and CDR2 sequences are WNHNN and SYGVQD (reference sequence). The CDR3 coding sequence is TGCGCCAGCGCCCCGGACACAGATACGCAGTATTTT. The encoded protein is CASAPDTDTQYF.

Comments on this clone: One end of the junction is discordant with germline, which a read error may explain. The CDR3 protein is CASSLGQAPHEQYF. The CDR3 DNA follows: TGTGCCAGCAGTTTGGGACAGGCCCCCCACGAGCAGTACTTC. This chain links TRBV5-4 with TRBJ2-7, with 8 bases matching TRBD1. The CDR3 sequence is 14 residues long. The germline gives CDR1 SGHNT, CDR2 YYREEE (reference sequence).

The chain couples TRBV13 to TRBJ2-2; 8 positions match TRBD1. Germline V gives CDR1 PRHDT, CDR2 FYEKMQ (reference sequence). This CDR3 is built from 16 residues. Trimming took 3 bases from V and 1 from J; bases not matched to a gene: 4. The CDR3 DNA follows: TGTGCCAGCAGCTTCTACGGACAGGGGAACACCGGGGAGCTGTTTTTT. This sequence encodes CASSFYGQGNTGELFF.

The V call is TRBV5-1, the J call TRBJ1-4; TRBD1 might be the D (5 bases). CDR1 is SGHRS and CDR2 is YFSETQ in the germline V gene. Trimming shortened V by 1 base and J by 7 bases, and 11 bases separated the two germline ends. This CDR3 is built from 14 residues. The CDR3 DNA reads TGCGCCAGCAGCTTGACGGCAGGGTCTGAAAAACTGTTTTTT. It specifies CASSLTAGSEKLFF.

Points on this clone: At the DNA level, this CDR3 is encoded by other sequences in the same sample as well. This rearrangement joins TRBV28 to TRBJ1-4; 7 bases are a match to TRBD1. CDR3 length: 14 residues. Germline V gene sequence: CDR1 MDHEN, CDR2 SYDVKM. The V gene end was trimmed by 3 bases and the J gene end by 5 bases; junction bases not matched to a gene: 3. The CDR3 spells CASSFGTENEKLFF. The CDR3 DNA is TGTGCCAGCAGTTTCGGGACAGAGAATGAAAAACTGTTTTTT.

J is TRBJ1-1 and V is TRBV7-2, with a weak D call TRBD1 (5 bases). V lost 3 bases and J 1 base, leaving 9 bases between the germline ends. Germline values: CDR1 SGHTA, CDR2 FQGNSA. This CDR3 has 14 residues. The CDR3 sequence is CASSFREGNTEAFF. In DNA form, the CDR3 reads TGTGCCAGCAGCTTCAGGGAAGGGAACACTGAAGCTTTCTTT.

This chain links TRBV5-1 with TRBJ2-1, with TRBD2 as a possible D gene (5 bases). The CDR3 sequence is 15 residues long. Between the trimmed V and J ends, which lost 9 bases and 8 bases, there was a span of 24 bases. The germline gives CDR1 SGHRS, CDR2 YFSETQ. The DNA of the CDR3 is TGCGCCACCAGAGAGGGAGTGATAAAGCGAGATGAGCAGTTCTTC. This gives the protein CATREGVIKRDEQFF. Full variable domain (rest looked up from reference TRBV5-1 and TRBJ2-1): KAGVTQTPRYLIKTRGQQVTLSCSPISGHRSVSWYQQTPGQGLQFLFEYFSETQRNKGNFPGRFSGRQFSNSRSEMNVSTLELGDSALYLCATREGVIKRDEQFFGPGTRLTVL.

This clone has only one observation. Other nucleotide sequences in the sample specify the same CDR3. V and J are TRBV7-2 and TRBJ2-1; D may be TRBD2 (5 bases). There are 14 residues in the CDR3. V lost 0 bases and J 4 bases, leaving 7 bases between the germline ends. Per germline, CDR1 SGHTA and CDR2 FQGNSA. Here the CDR3 reads CASSLALAYNEQFF. Here the CDR3 DNA reads TGTGCCAGCAGCTTAGCCTTAGCGTACAATGAGCAGTTCTTC.

The CDR3 DNA reads TGTGCCAGCTCACCACACCAGACAGGGACAGTGGGTAATACGCAGTATTTT. Protein product: CASSPHQTGTVGNTQYF. The gene calls are TRBV18 and TRBJ2-3; 7 bases map to TRBD1. Germline V gene lookup returns CDR1 KGHSH and CDR2 LQKENI. The junction had 14 bases not matched to a gene; V was cut back by 1 base and J by 7 bases. CDR3 length: 17 amino acids.

The chain combines TRBV21-1 with TRBJ1-3; TRBD1 was called by the table and not checked on the DNA. TRBV21-1 is listed as a pseudogene. CDR3 size: 15 residues. DNA of the CDR3: TGTGCCAGCAGCAAAACCAGGATCTCTGGAAACACCATATATTTT. It is translated as CASSKTRISGNTIYF.

The sample holds one count of this clone. The V call is TRBV9, the J call TRBJ2-4, with TRBD2 matching 13 bases. With 3 bases clipped from V and 8 bases from J, the junction kept 8 bases outside the gene matches. The CDR3 has 16 residues. Germline CDR1 is SGDLS and CDR2 is YYNGEE. CDR3 DNA sequence: TGTGCCAGCAGCGCCAGACTAGCGGGAGGCCGGGACATTCAGTACTTC. Its translation is CASSARLAGGRDIQYF.

The rearrangement uses TRBV5-6 and TRBJ1-5; no clear D gene. Trimming cost V 3 bases and J 4 bases, with 5 bases left between them. The germline CDR1 and CDR2 sequences are SGHDT and YYEEEE. The CDR3 runs 12 residues. The CDR3 protein is CASSSNNQPQHF. The CDR3 coding sequence is TGTGCCAGCAGCTCTAATAATCAGCCCCAGCATTTT.

Notes on this clone: Other DNA sequences of this sample code for an identical CDR3. The chain links TRBV30 to TRBJ1-5; 9 nucleotides match TRBD1. Trimming cost V 2 bases and J 4 bases; bases outside gene matches: 3. There are 14 residues in the CDR3. The germline V gene has CDR1 GTSNPN and CDR2 SVGIG (reference sequence). CDR3 loop: CAWSPGQGNQPQHF. Written as DNA, the CDR3 is TGTGCCTGGAGTCCCGGACAGGGGAATCAGCCCCAGCATTTT. Looking up the rest from reference TRBV30 and TRBJ1-5 gives the full variable domain: SQTIHQWPATLVQPVGSPLSLECTVEGTSNPNLYWYRQAAGRGLQLLFYSVGIGQISSEVPQNLSASRPQDRQFILSSKKLLLSDSGFYLCAWSPGQGNQPQHFGDGTRLSIL.

The chain links TRBV4-1 to TRBJ2-1; TRBD2 might be the D (6 bases). V lost 1 base to trimming and J lost 0 bases, with 10 bases between them. This CDR3 is 16 amino acids long. CDR1 is MGHRA, CDR2 YSYEKL, per germline. CDR3 amino acids: CASSQVPTSSYNEQFF. The CDR3 DNA reads TGCGCCAGCAGCCAAGTCCCGACTAGCTCCTACAATGAGCAGTTCTTC.

The genes are TRBV6-5 and TRBJ2-7; D is unresolved. Trimming took 2 bases from V and 3 from J, leaving 14 bases between them. In germline, CDR1 is MNHEY, CDR2 SVGAGI. The CDR3 is 15 amino acids. As DNA, the CDR3 is TGTGCCAGCAGTTACGTTCCAAGCAAAAGCTACGAGCAGTACTTC. Translated, it gives CASSYVPSKSYEQYF.